Below are 20 T cell receptor beta chains sequenced from a single sample in a study of early T cells in non-severe SARS-CoV-2 infection. MiXCR, applied by TCRdb to the 5' RACE reads, yields one record per CDR3 protein. The table shows tens of thousands of distinct CDR3 sequences, with approximately 13% occurring only once. Sequenced sample: whole blood. These receptors were collected from an adult who was a healthcare worker with PCR-confirmed SARS-CoV-2 infection or an uninfected control (not recorded which).

This clonotype was detected ten times or more. The V and J genes are TRBV12-3 or TRBV12-4 and TRBJ2-1; no definite D call. Between the trimmed V and J ends, which lost 4 bases and 7 bases, there was a span of 5 bases. The CDR3 has 11 amino acids. CDR3 in DNA: TGTGCCAGCAGTTACGGGAATGAGCAGTTCTTC. It yields the protein CASSYGNEQFF.

This clonotype was seen a few times. This chain connects TRBV4-1 to TRBJ1-5; no clear D gene. V lost 3 bases, J lost 2 bases, and 11 bases lay in between. The CDR3 sequence is 15 residues long. Per germline, CDR1 MGHRA and CDR2 YSYEKL. The chain's CDR3 is CASSQPARGNQPQHF. The CDR3 DNA follows: TGCGCCAGCAGCCAGCCCGCCCGGGGCAATCAGCCCCAGCATTTT.

This clonotype was picked up many times. The rearrangement links TRBV18 to TRBJ2-2; D remains ambiguous. Between the trimmed V and J ends, which lost 0 bases and 9 bases, there was a span of 5 bases. CDR1 KGHSH and CDR2 LQKENI come from the germline V gene. The CDR3 loop spans 12 amino acids. The chain's CDR3 is CASSPPIRELFF. The CDR3 DNA sequence: TGTGCCAGCTCACCACCCATCCGGGAGCTGTTTTTT.

In this sample, this clonotype turned up a few times. This chain uses TRBV4-1 with TRBJ2-5, with D perhaps being TRBD1 or TRBD2 (5 bases each). CDR3 length: 15 amino acids. Germline CDR1 is MGHRA and CDR2 is YSYEKL. With 3 bases removed from V and 0 bases from J, the gap between germline ends came to 11 bases. The CDR3 sequence: CASSQLPGHQETQYF. The CDR3 DNA follows: TGCGCCAGCAGCCAGCTACCGGGACACCAAGAGACCCAGTACTTC.

The chain carries TRBV5-1 and TRBJ2-5, with 7 bases that match TRBD2. Germline V gene data show CDR1 as SGHRS and CDR2 as YFSETQ. J lost 3 bases, V lost 0 bases, and 2 bases had no gene match. The CDR3 has 14 amino acids. This CDR3 reads CASSLAREEETQYF. In nucleotides, the CDR3 is TGCGCCAGCAGCTTGGCCCGGGAGGAAGAGACCCAGTACTTC.

This clonotype was observed many times. The genes are TRBV7-6 and TRBJ2-6, with TRBD2 as a possible D gene (6 bases). The germline V and J ends were trimmed by 5 bases and 0 bases, with 11 bases remaining between them. CDR3 length: 16 residues. Germline loops: CDR1 SGHVS, CDR2 FNYEAQ. CDR3 amino acids: CASSPRDLSGANVLTF. CDR3 nucleotides: TGTGCCAGCAGCCCGCGGGATCTCTCTGGGGCCAACGTCCTGACTTTC.

The CDR3 DNA sequence: TGCAGCGTTGAAGAGCGGGAGACTGCCGAGCAGTACTTC. Translation gives CSVEERETAEQYF. The gene calls are TRBV29-1 and TRBJ2-7; 7 bases line up with TRBD2. The junction had 5 bases not matched to a gene; V was cut back by 0 bases and J by 6 bases. Germline CDR1 reads SQVTM; CDR2 reads ANQGSEA. The CDR3 has 13 amino acids.

This clonotype was recorded a few times. The chain links TRBV7-2 to TRBJ1-5; D is unclear. The CDR3 is 14 amino acids. From germline, CDR1 is SGHTA and CDR2 FQGNSA. Trimming cost V 3 bases and J 0 bases, with 6 bases left between them. CDR3 coding DNA: TGTGCCAGCAGCTTGGAGCGTAGCAATCAGCCCCAGCATTTT. Residues: CASSLERSNQPQHF.

This clonotype was counted only a few times. V usage is TRBV23-1 and J usage is TRBJ1-5, with unresolved D. TRBV23-1 is classed as an ORF, of uncertain function. The ends were cut back, 0 bases at V and 7 bases at J, with 10 bases in the middle. The CDR3 has 14 residues. The CDR3 spells CASSQSGKEQPQHF. DNA of the CDR3: TGCGCCAGCAGTCAATCGGGGAAGGAACAGCCCCAGCATTTT.

This clonotype was seen ten or more times. The genes are TRBV12-5 and TRBJ1-1, with a tentative D call TRBD1 (5 bases). V shed 5 bases and J shed 3 bases, with 19 bases lying between them. CDR3 length: 16 residues. Germline V CDR1 and CDR2: LGHNT, FRNRAP. CDR3 amino acids: CASGPTRDRQDTEAFF. The CDR3 DNA follows: TGTGCTAGTGGTCCGACCCGGGACCGGCAGGACACTGAAGCTTTCTTT.

This chain connects TRBV28 to TRBJ2-1; 7 positions agree with TRBD2. The J segment lost 6 bases and the V segment lost 6 bases, leaving 8 bases of the junction unmatched. Germline V gene sequence: CDR1 MDHEN, CDR2 SYDVKM. This CDR3 is built from 14 residues. Written as DNA, the CDR3 is TGTGCCAGCAGAACTAGCGCCCAAGCCAATGAGCAGTTCTTC. It encodes CASRTSAQANEQFF.

This clonotype occurred a few times. The chain links TRBV11-1 to TRBJ1-6; 9 bases are shared with TRBD1. From germline, CDR1 is SGHAT and CDR2 FQDESV (reference sequence). The CDR3 has 12 residues. Trimming cost V 8 bases and J 7 bases; bases outside gene matches: 0. The CDR3 nucleotides are TGTGCCAGCGGGACAGGGAATTCACCCCTCCACTTT. Translation gives CASGTGNSPLHF.

There are a few counts of this clonotype. The chain has TRBV7-9 and TRBJ1-2; D gene ambiguous. With 0 bases removed from V and 8 bases from J, the gap between germline ends came to 13 bases. Looked up from germline, CDR1 is SEHNR and CDR2 is FQNEAQ (reference sequence). The CDR3 totals 14 residues. The CDR3 reads CASSLAFGSGGYTF. For the CDR3, the DNA is TGTGCCAGCAGCTTAGCGTTTGGGTCTGGAGGCTACACCTTC.

This clonotype was detected many times. The chain employs TRBV5-5 and TRBJ1-1; possibly TRBD1 for D (5 bases). V shed 4 bases and J shed 3 bases, with 13 bases lying between them. The CDR3 sequence is 14 residues long. CDR1 and CDR2 (germline): SGHKS, YYEKEE (reference sequence). CDR3 in amino acids: CASSPVRGDTEAFF. As DNA, the CDR3 is TGTGCCAGCAGCCCCGTCCGGGGGGACACTGAAGCTTTCTTT. Using reference TRBV5-5 and TRBJ1-1 for the parts outside the CDR3, the full variable domain is DAGVTQSPTHLIKTRGQQVTLRCSPISGHKSVSWYQQVLGQGPQFIFQYYEKEERGRGNFPDRFSARQFPNYSSELNVNALLLGDSALYLCASSPVRGDTEAFFGQGTRLTVV.

This clonotype was counted at least ten times. V gene TRBV13 combines with J gene TRBJ1-4; maybe TRBD1 (5 bases). Germline-derived CDR1 and CDR2 are PRHDT and FYEKMQ (reference sequence). The CDR3 is 16 amino acids. V was shortened by 4 bases and J by 0 bases, with 12 bases between the two germline ends. The CDR3 DNA follows: TGTGCCAGCAGCTCCACTTTACAGGCAACTAATGAAAAACTGTTTTTT. Translation: CASSSTLQATNEKLFF.

This chain uses TRBV5-1 with TRBJ2-1; 10 nucleotides align to TRBD1. This CDR3 spans 18 amino acids. Germline assignment: CDR1 SGHRS and CDR2 YFSETQ. The ends lost 0 bases at V and 0 bases at J; junction bases unmatched: 6. The CDR3 is CASSLGQGARSSYNEQFF. The CDR3 DNA is TGCGCCAGCAGCTTGGGACAGGGGGCCAGGAGCTCCTACAATGAGCAGTTCTTC. Drawing the rest from reference TRBV5-1 and TRBJ2-1, the complete variable domain is KAGVTQTPRYLIKTRGQQVTLSCSPISGHRSVSWYQQTPGQGLQFLFEYFSETQRNKGNFPGRFSGRQFSNSRSEMNVSTLELGDSALYLCASSLGQGARSSYNEQFFGPGTRLTVL.

At least ten counts were recorded for this clonotype. V usage is TRBV24-1 and J usage is TRBJ2-5; 7 nucleotides agree with TRBD2. Germline V gene lookup returns CDR1 KGHDR and CDR2 SFDVKD. The junction had 6 bases not matched to a gene; V was cut back by 1 base and J by 2 bases. This CDR3 spans 16 amino acids. The CDR3 DNA reads as TGTGCCACCAGTGATTTAGAAGGGGAGGGGCAAGAGACCCAGTACTTC. Its protein is CATSDLEGEGQETQYF.

This clonotype was detected only a few times. The chain links TRBV4-2 to TRBJ2-3; D is unresolved. V lost 1 base and J lost 2, with 10 bases in between. Germline lookup yields CDR1 LGHNA and CDR2 YNFKEQ. The CDR3 loop spans 15 amino acids. The CDR3 DNA sequence: TGTGCCAGCAGCCAAGTCGGAGAATACACAGATACGCAGTATTTT. Protein: CASSQVGEYTDTQYF.

Only a few counts were recorded for this clonotype. The V and J genes are TRBV12-5 and TRBJ1-3, with D unresolved. Trimming removed 3 bases from V and 0 bases from J, with 12 bases in between. Germline assignment: CDR1 LGHNT and CDR2 FRNRAP. The CDR3 is 16 amino acids. DNA of the CDR3: TGTGCTAGTGGTTTAAGTCGAGGGAGCTCTGGAAACACCATATATTTT. This gives the protein CASGLSRGSSGNTIYF.

This clonotype appeared a few times. V usage is TRBV20-1 and J usage is TRBJ2-1; D uncertain. The germline V and J ends were trimmed by 2 bases and 6 bases, with 5 bases remaining between them. This CDR3 has 11 amino acids. Germline V lookup: CDR1 DFQATT, CDR2 SNEGSKA (reference sequence). CDR3 DNA: TGCAGTGCTAGAAACATCAATGAGCAGTTCTTC. This codes for CSARNINEQFF.